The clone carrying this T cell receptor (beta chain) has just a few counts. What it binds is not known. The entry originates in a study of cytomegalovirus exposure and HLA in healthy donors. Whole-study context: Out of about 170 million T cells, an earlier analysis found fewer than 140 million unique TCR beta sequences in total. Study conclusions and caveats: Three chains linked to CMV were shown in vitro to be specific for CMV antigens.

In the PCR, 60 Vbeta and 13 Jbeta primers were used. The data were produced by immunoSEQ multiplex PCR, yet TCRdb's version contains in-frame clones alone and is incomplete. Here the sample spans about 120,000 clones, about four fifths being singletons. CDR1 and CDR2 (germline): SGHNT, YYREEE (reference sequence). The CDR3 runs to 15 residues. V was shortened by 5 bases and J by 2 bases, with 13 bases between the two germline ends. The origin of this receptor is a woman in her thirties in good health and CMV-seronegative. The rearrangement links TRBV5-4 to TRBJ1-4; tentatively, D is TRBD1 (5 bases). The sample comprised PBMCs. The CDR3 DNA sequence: TGTGCCAGCAGTTGGGGGGGTTCGACTAATGAAAAACTGTTTTTT. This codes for CASSWGGSTNEKLFF.